This TCR beta chain was sequenced during a study of T cell changes during pregnancy in multiple sclerosis (dated by TCRdb to between 2017 and 2020). For the study in its entirety: Changes in the T cell repertoire over the course of pregnancy were examined in this study in women with multiple sclerosis.

The germline V gene gives CDR1 as MNHNS and CDR2 as SASEGT. The junction carries 10 bases between V and J, which are trimmed by 6 bases and 4 bases respectively. The CDR3 sequence holds 12 residues, the cysteine and phenylalanine included. Only the CDR3 DNA stays, 36 bases, in frame from base 1. Library creation used the immunoSEQ multiplex PCR assay. Entries here come from immuneACCESS through TCRdb and include only in-frame sequences with V and J called. Some clones fail to appear in such tables; in the studies checked, an unresolved V gene covers under half of the shortfall, and the cause of the remainder is unknown. Counted in this sample were some 69,000 clones; 90% of them appeared once. The ten largest make up roughly 2.2% of the sample. Details on this clone: Its antigen remains undetermined. The input lacks base qualities; no much larger clone sits a single base away.

Source: peripheral blood, taken in the second trimester of pregnancy. The rearrangement joined TRBV6-1 to TRBJ2-7, with a weak D call of TRBD1 (5 bases match). The receptor's source is a female donor in good health, enrolled as a control in a pregnancy study. The nucleotide sequence is TGTGCCAGCAGGCAGGGTGGTTACGAGCAGTACTTC. Protein translation: CASRQGGYEQYF.